The source of this TCR beta chain is a study of cytomegalovirus exposure and HLA in healthy donors (dated by TCRdb to 2015 to 2018). With respect to the entire study: According to a later analysis, the roughly 120 validation repertoires were produced on the same platform as the 600 to 850 repertoires of the first cohort. The study aimed to test whether signatures of past pathogen exposure could be identified by cataloging public T cell receptors. Along with the roughly 670-subject first cohort, a separate validation cohort of over a hundred different subjects was used. High-throughput TCR immunosequencing, statistical association of individual TCRs with disease status, and machine learning were combined to predict cytomegalovirus infection status.

Separate from the roughly 650-subject first cohort, the validation cohort of roughly 110 subjects was the group to which the donors belonged. The study at large found these results: In vitro tests confirmed that a few of the cytomegalovirus-associated TCR beta chains recognize cytomegalovirus antigens. The authors suggested that the approach could potentially be generalized to other disease states and immunological phenotypes. While some public TCRs were present in many individuals, most TCR sequences turned up only very rarely across donors. In both the original and validation cohorts, the classifier was reported to diagnose cytomegalovirus status with high specificity and sensitivity. In a later analysis, TCRs clustered in the first cohort were found to also tend to co-occur in the roughly 110 validation repertoires, with 94% of cluster scores above 0. In the study, 150 to 200 TCR beta chains were listed as associated with cytomegalovirus. A later analysis had no HLA typing for the validation cohort, so co-occurrence there was scored across all 110 or so repertoires.

Comments on this clone: Its target antigen remains unknown. Base qualities are not recorded, but no much larger clone differs from it by a single base.

The library was made by the immunoSEQ multiplex PCR assay. The paper's processing steps were these. A statistical classification framework was developed to diagnose cytomegalovirus status using the catalog of TCR beta chain sequences. The source is immuneACCESS, and TCRdb retained only in-frame sequences with V and J called. Part of the clones is not carried over; for the studies checked, unresolved V genes explain less than half of this, and the remainder is unexplained. V, J and clone size are those of that table, while D and trimming were read from the DNA. The sample table holds some 200,000 clones, of which more than 65% were seen once. The ten biggest clones cover approximately 3% of the sample. Reading the germline V gene (reference sequence) gives CDR1 LNHDA and CDR2 SQIVND. The V and J ends are trimmed by 6 bases and 6 bases, leaving 11 bases between them. There are 13 amino acids in the CDR3, from cysteine to phenylalanine inclusive. Kept here is only the CDR3 DNA, which spans 39 bases and is read in frame from base 1.

This chain joins TRBV19 to TRBJ2-2; TRBD1 is possibly the D segment (5 matching bases). The clonotype comes from a woman between 18 and 29 years old in good health and CMV-seropositive. The specimen sequenced was PBMCs. The DNA sequence is TGTGCCAGTAGGCAGGGTAGGTCCGGGGAGCTGTTTTTT. This gives the protein CASRQGRSGELFF.